Listed here are 21 T cell receptor beta chains from one sample, sequenced in a study of monozygotic twins with inflammatory bowel disease. TCRdb processed the 5' RACE reads again and assigns one entry to each CDR3 protein, with no DNA. The sample table includes 200,000 to 250,000 distinct CDR3 sequences. Source material: blood. Every receptor here comes from a human donor with ulcerative colitis or Crohn's disease, or a healthy co-twin of an affected twin (not recorded which).

The V call is TRBV6-5, the J call TRBJ1-2. This CDR3 is built from 13 residues. Per germline, CDR1 MNHEY and CDR2 SVGAGI. CDR3 sequence reads: CASSRGRNYGYTF.

The rearrangement joins TRBV5-6 to TRBJ2-6; TCRdb's D call of TRBD1 is untestable without DNA. CDR3 length: 15 amino acids. The germline CDR1 and CDR2 sequences are SGHDT and YYEEEE. The CDR3 loop reads CASSFRDAGANVLTF.

The chain recombines TRBV19 with TRBJ1-4; TCRdb selects TRBD1, and the lack of DNA leaves this call unchecked. The germline CDR1 and CDR2 sequences are LNHDA and SQIVND (reference sequence). This CDR3 comprises 13 residues. CDR3 sequence reads: CASSRTTNEKLFF.

CDR3 sequence: CSVEGLLLGATDTQYF. The chain uses TRBV29-1 and TRBJ2-3; no DNA is available, so the TRBD2 call from TCRdb remains unchecked. Germline V gene lookup returns CDR1 SQVTM and CDR2 ANQGSEA. The CDR3 covers 16 residues.

The chain combines TRBV4-1 with TRBJ2-7. Germline V gene data show CDR1 as MGHRA and CDR2 as YSYEKL. The CDR3 sequence is 14 residues long. CDR3: CASSQMVQGYEQYF.

The rearrangement links TRBV11-3 to TRBJ2-2. The germline V gene has CDR1 SGHNT and CDR2 YENEEA. This CDR3 spans 13 amino acids. The CDR3: CASSFVTTGELFF.

The chain joins TRBV7-9 to TRBJ2-1; TCRdb's assignment of TRBD1 cannot be checked, as there is no DNA. Germline lookup yields CDR1 SEHNR and CDR2 FQNEAQ (reference sequence). This CDR3 comprises 15 residues. The CDR3: CASSWTGDYNNEQFF.

CDR3 region: CASTPRGTYNEQFF. This chain joins TRBV7-2 and TRBJ2-1; TCRdb's D gene call, TRBD2, goes unchecked for lack of DNA. The CDR3 is 14 residues long. CDR1 is SGHTA, CDR2 FQGNSA, per germline.

The chain recombines TRBV29-1 with TRBJ1-1. The CDR3 covers 11 residues. CDR1 SQVTM and CDR2 ANQGSEA come from the germline V gene. CDR3 region: CSAESNTEAFF.

The V call is TRBV18, the J call TRBJ2-2; lacking DNA, the TRBD1 call made by TCRdb goes unchecked. CDR1 is KGHSH and CDR2 is LQKENI in the germline V gene. The CDR3 totals 13 residues. This chain's CDR3 is CASSDRLTGELFF.

The V gene is TRBV11-2, the J gene TRBJ2-7; TCRdb designates TRBD2, a call that cannot be tested without DNA. The V gene's germline CDR1 is SGHAT and CDR2 FQNNGV. The CDR3 length is 14 residues. Here the CDR3 reads CASRRSGGESEQYF.

The V and J genes are TRBV7-9 and TRBJ1-5. The CDR3 is 15 residues long. The germline V gene has CDR1 SEHNR and CDR2 FQNEAQ (reference sequence). CDR3 amino acids: CASSLGRGFNQPQHF.

CDR3 amino acids: CASSLSGKHTGELFF. The chain couples TRBV2 to TRBJ2-2. The CDR3 length is 15 residues. In germline, CDR1 is SNHLY, CDR2 FYNNEI.

The gene calls are TRBV9 and TRBJ1-3. Germline CDR1 SGDLS, CDR2 YYNGEE. The CDR3 totals 16 residues. CDR3 sequence: CASSVGGRISGNTIYF.

The CDR3 protein is CSARDQLPRSYNEQFF. V is TRBV20-1 and J is TRBJ2-1; absent DNA, TCRdb's TRBD1 call cannot be checked. The germline CDR1 and CDR2 sequences are DFQATT and SNEGSKA (reference sequence). This CDR3 spans 16 amino acids.

V gene TRBV12-3 or TRBV12-4 combines with J gene TRBJ1-6; TCRdb's D gene call, TRBD1, goes unchecked for lack of DNA. The CDR3 loop spans 14 amino acids. The CDR3 loop is CASRGDSLNSPLHF.

This chain connects TRBV28 to TRBJ2-5. The CDR3 sequence is 12 residues long. Germline-derived CDR1 and CDR2 are MDHEN and SYDVKM. CDR3 amino acids: CASSSEVETQYF.

V is TRBV5-1 and J is TRBJ1-5; TCRdb lists TRBD1, though no DNA is available to test this call. The length of the CDR3 is 15 residues. Germline values: CDR1 SGHRS, CDR2 YFSETQ. CDR3 amino acids: CASSLSGAGNQPQHF. Drawing the rest from reference TRBV5-1 and TRBJ1-5, the complete variable domain is KAGVTQTPRYLIKTRGQQVTLSCSPISGHRSVSWYQQTPGQGLQFLFEYFSETQRNKGNFPGRFSGRQFSNSRSEMNVSTLELGDSALYLCASSLSGAGNQPQHFGDGTRLSIL.

The chain combines TRBV9 with TRBJ1-1. The CDR3 length is 14 residues. Looked up from germline, CDR1 is SGDLS and CDR2 is YYNGEE. CDR3 region: CASSLTHTATEAFF.

The V call is TRBV12-3 or TRBV12-4, the J call TRBJ1-1. The CDR3 spans 14 residues. This chain's CDR3 is CASSLMALGTEAFF.

Here the CDR3 reads CASRGERWVVWGYEQYF. The chain carries TRBV19 and TRBJ2-7; absent DNA, TCRdb's TRBD1 call cannot be checked. The length of the CDR3 is 17 residues. Per germline, CDR1 LNHDA and CDR2 SQIVND (reference sequence).